The 14 T cell receptor beta chains listed next were all sequenced from one sample in a study of blood T cell repertoires in COVID-19. The repertoire was sequenced with immunoSEQ multiplex PCR; TCRdb's copy has only in-frame clones and lacks some. The table lists roughly 250,000 clones, nearly 90% of them singletons. The sample was peripheral blood. These receptors came from a middle-aged woman who had recovered from COVID-19.

J is TRBJ2-5 and V is TRBV5-6, with unresolved D. The CDR3 length is 15 residues. The V and J ends lost 4 bases and 1 base respectively, with 14 bases between them. Looked up from germline, CDR1 is SGHDT and CDR2 is YYEEEE. CDR3 nucleotides: TGTGCCAGCAGCGTAACACCTAGTTCCCAAGAGACCCAGTACTTC. Amino acids: CASSVTPSSQETQYF.

The chain links TRBV7-9 to TRBJ2-6, with a weak D call TRBD1 (5 bases). The CDR3 contains 18 residues. V was pared by 3 bases and J by 2 bases, with 17 bases between. Germline-derived CDR1 and CDR2 are SEHNR and FQNEAQ (reference sequence). The DNA for the CDR3 is TGTGCCAGCAGCTTTATAAAGGGGCTGGAAACTGGGGCCAACGTCCTGACTTTC. Translating gives CASSFIKGLETGANVLTF.

The CDR3 reads CASGTQGAHEQYF. The DNA of the CDR3 is TGTGCCAGCGGGACACAGGGGGCCCACGAGCAGTACTTC. This chain connects TRBV6-5 to TRBJ2-7, with 9 bases matching TRBD1. This CDR3 is built from 13 residues. CDR1 MNHEY and CDR2 SVGAGI come from the germline V gene. V gave up 8 bases and J gave up 5 bases; unmatched junction bases: 7.

J is TRBJ2-2 and V is TRBV27; TRBD1 matches at 9 bases. Germline V lookup: CDR1 MNHEY, CDR2 SMNVEV (reference sequence). The length of the CDR3 is 16 residues. The V segment lost 6 bases and the J segment 3 bases; nucleotides outside the gene matches: 8. CDR3: CASSPSGTGHTGELFF. The CDR3 DNA reads as TGTGCCAGCAGCCCTTCCGGGACAGGGCACACCGGGGAGCTGTTTTTT.

This clone was counted between two and nine times. The V call is TRBV30, the J call TRBJ2-3, with D tentatively TRBD2 (7 bases). Trimming stripped 3 bases from V and 11 bases from J, with 21 bases between. CDR1 GTSNPN and CDR2 SVGIG come from the germline V gene (reference sequence). The CDR3 has 14 residues. CDR3 nucleotides: TGTGCCTGGAGAAGGGGGGGCACCACGGGCGGGCAGTATTTT. It is translated as CAWRRGGTTGGQYF. The complete variable domain, with remaining parts taken from reference TRBV30 and TRBJ2-3, reads SQTIHQWPATLVQPVGSPLSLECTVEGTSNPNLYWYRQAAGRGLQLLFYSVGIGQISSEVPQNLSASRPQDRQFILSSKKLLLSDSGFYLCAWRRGGTTGGQYFGPGTRLTVL.

A single count supports this clone. V usage is TRBV19 and J usage is TRBJ2-6, with D unclear. Germline CDR1 and CDR2: LNHDA and SQIVND (reference sequence). The length of the CDR3 is 15 residues. V gave up 1 base and J gave up 1 base, with 5 bases separating them. CDR3 nucleotides: TGTGCCAGTAGTATAGGGGCGTCTGGGGCCAACGTCCTGACTTTC. This codes for CASSIGASGANVLTF.

The chain combines TRBV19 with TRBJ2-7; 7 bases are shared with TRBD2. This CDR3 region has 15 residues. Germline loops: CDR1 LNHDA, CDR2 SQIVND (reference sequence). Unmatched junction bases numbered 9, after V lost 5 bases and J lost 2 bases. CDR3 DNA sequence: TGTGCCAGTAGTGCCCGGGTAGCGGGTCCCTACGAGCAGTACTTC. It yields the protein CASSARVAGPYEQYF.

The chain uses TRBV6-2 or TRBV6-3 and TRBJ2-1, with D possibly being TRBD2 (6 bases). Germline lookup yields CDR1 MNHEY and CDR2 SVGEGT. V lost 3 bases to trimming and J lost 7 bases, with 16 bases between them. The CDR3 has 15 amino acids. CDR3 coding DNA: TGTGCCAGCAGTTATCCGAGGGAGGAAATAAATGAGCAGTTCTTC. It yields the protein CASSYPREEINEQFF.

J is TRBJ1-2 and V is TRBV19, with TRBD1 as a possible D gene (6 bases). Germline CDR1 LNHDA, CDR2 SQIVND (reference sequence). With 2 bases removed from V and 2 bases from J, the gap between germline ends came to 12 bases. CDR3 length equals 15 residues. This CDR3 reads CASSITGMGNYGYTF. DNA of the CDR3: TGTGCCAGTAGTATAACAGGGATGGGGAACTATGGCTACACCTTC.

The chain carries TRBV5-4 and TRBJ1-6; perhaps TRBD1 as D (6 bases). The CDR3 is made up of 14 amino acids. Per the germline V gene, CDR1 is SGHNT and CDR2 is YYREEE (reference sequence). V was clipped by 0 bases and J by 9 bases, with 10 bases between them. For the CDR3, the DNA is TGTGCCAGCAGCTTGGACAGGGCAGGTTCACCCCTCCACTTT. Amino acid sequence: CASSLDRAGSPLHF.

V gene TRBV2 combines with J gene TRBJ2-3; 10 nucleotides agree with TRBD2. The CDR3 consists of 14 residues. The germline V gene has CDR1 SNHLY and CDR2 FYNNEI. The V gene end was trimmed by 7 bases and the J gene end by 5 bases; junction bases not matched to a gene: 6. CDR3 loop: CASTLAGVGDTQYF. The CDR3 DNA sequence: TGTGCCAGCACCCTAGCGGGAGTAGGAGATACGCAGTATTTT.

This chain connects TRBV7-2 to TRBJ2-2, with D possibly TRBD1 on 5 matching bases. The CDR3 length is 15 residues. With 3 bases removed from V and 4 bases from J, the gap between germline ends came to 12 bases. CDR1 is SGHTA and CDR2 is FQGNSA in the germline V gene. The CDR3 DNA follows: TGTGCCAGCAGCTTGGGGCGCCGTAGCACCGGGGAGCTGTTTTTT. It is translated as CASSLGRRSTGELFF.

This clone was seen just once. This chain joins TRBV29-1 and TRBJ1-3, with unresolved D. The germline V gene has CDR1 SQVTM and CDR2 ANQGSEA. This CDR3 is built from 13 residues. Trimming stripped 5 bases from V and 0 bases from J, with 8 bases between. DNA of the CDR3: TGCAGCGTTCAGGTCGGCTCTGGAAACACCATATATTTT. Protein sequence: CSVQVGSGNTIYF.

In DNA, the CDR3 is TGTGCCAGCAGCTTAGGTATTAGGGGGCCCCAGCCCCAGCATTTT. Amino acid sequence: CASSLGIRGPQPQHF. This sequence joins TRBV7-2 and TRBJ1-5; 7 bases agree with TRBD1. Germline CDR1 reads SGHTA; CDR2 reads FQGNSA. The ends lost 1 base at V and 7 bases at J; junction bases unmatched: 7. The CDR3 extends over 15 amino acids.